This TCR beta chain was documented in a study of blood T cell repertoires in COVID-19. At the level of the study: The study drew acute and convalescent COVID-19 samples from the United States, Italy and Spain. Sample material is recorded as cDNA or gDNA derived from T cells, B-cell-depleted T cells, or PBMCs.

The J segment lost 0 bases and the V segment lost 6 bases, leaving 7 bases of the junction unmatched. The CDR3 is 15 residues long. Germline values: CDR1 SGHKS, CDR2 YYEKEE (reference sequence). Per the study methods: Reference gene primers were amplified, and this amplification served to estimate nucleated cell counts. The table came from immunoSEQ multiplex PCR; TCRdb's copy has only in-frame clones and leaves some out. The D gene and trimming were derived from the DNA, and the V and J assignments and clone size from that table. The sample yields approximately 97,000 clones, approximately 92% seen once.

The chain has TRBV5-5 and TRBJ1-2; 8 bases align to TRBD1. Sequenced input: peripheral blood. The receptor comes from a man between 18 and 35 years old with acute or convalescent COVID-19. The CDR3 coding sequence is TGTGCCAGCACTAGAGGGACAGGTGCTAACTATGGCTACACCTTC. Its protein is CASTRGTGANYGYTF.